This T cell receptor (beta chain) derives from a study of blood T cell repertoires in COVID-19. Study details: T cells, B-cell-depleted T cells, or PBMCs provided the cDNA or gDNA that served as material.

In the study's own analysis: Amplification with reference gene primers provided the estimates of nucleated cell counts. The repertoire was sequenced with immunoSEQ multiplex PCR; TCRdb's copy has only in-frame clones and lacks some. The DNA gave D and trimming, while V, J and clone size come from that table. Among hundreds of thousands of clones, roughly nine tenths were seen once, and the ten largest hold less than 9%. The source material was peripheral blood. The sequence derives from a woman between 45 and 65 years old with COVID-19, enrolled during active disease.

In DNA, the CDR3 is TGTGCCATCAGTGAGTCGACGGCAGCGAGGCTTAACACTGAAGCTTTCTTT. Its protein is CAISESTAARLNTEAFF. V is TRBV10-3 and J is TRBJ1-1; D gene uncertain. This CDR3 spans 17 amino acids. CDR1 is ENHRY and CDR2 is SYGVKD in the germline V gene. Trimming pared 0 bases from V and 2 bases from J, leaving 16 bases between.